Following are 3 T cell receptor beta chains from one sample sequenced in a study of T cell responses to AZD1222 COVID-19 vaccine. Assay: immunoSEQ multiplex PCR; the TCRdb copy retains only in-frame clones and omits some. The sample yields about 150,000 clones, approximately 91% seen once. The material was peripheral blood, obtained 28 days after the second AZD1222 dose. Every receptor here comes from an adult who received the AZD1222 COVID-19 vaccine.

This chain uses TRBV3-1 (or the pseudogene TRBV3-2) with TRBJ1-2; 9 bases align to TRBD1. Trimming at V came to 5 bases and at J to 5 bases, leaving 12 bases not matched to a gene. CDR1 and CDR2 (germline): LGHDT, YNNKEL (reference sequence). CDR3 size: 16 residues. CDR3 nucleotide sequence: TGTGCCAGCAGCGGCAATATGGACAGGGGATGGTATGGCTACACCTTC. The encoded protein is CASSGNMDRGWYGYTF.

The genes are TRBV18 and TRBJ1-1, with 8 bases aligning to TRBD1. CDR1 and CDR2 (germline): KGHSH, LQKENI. There are 16 residues in the CDR3. Trimming at V came to 4 bases and at J to 3 bases, leaving 10 bases not matched to a gene. DNA of the CDR3: TGTGCCAGCTCACTCTCAGGGGGCTGGGGTTACACTGAAGCTTTCTTT. Protein product: CASSLSGGWGYTEAFF.

Regarding this clone: Relative to the germline gene, one junction end is altered; a read error may explain this. The genes are TRBV7-7 and TRBJ2-5; 11 nucleotides agree with TRBD1. This CDR3 spans 15 amino acids. The germline gives CDR1 SSHAT, CDR2 FNYEAQ (reference sequence). The CDR3 is CASSAGQGVGETQYF. For the CDR3, the DNA is TGTGCTAGCAGCGCGGGACAGGGGGTAGGAGAGACCCAGTACTTC.